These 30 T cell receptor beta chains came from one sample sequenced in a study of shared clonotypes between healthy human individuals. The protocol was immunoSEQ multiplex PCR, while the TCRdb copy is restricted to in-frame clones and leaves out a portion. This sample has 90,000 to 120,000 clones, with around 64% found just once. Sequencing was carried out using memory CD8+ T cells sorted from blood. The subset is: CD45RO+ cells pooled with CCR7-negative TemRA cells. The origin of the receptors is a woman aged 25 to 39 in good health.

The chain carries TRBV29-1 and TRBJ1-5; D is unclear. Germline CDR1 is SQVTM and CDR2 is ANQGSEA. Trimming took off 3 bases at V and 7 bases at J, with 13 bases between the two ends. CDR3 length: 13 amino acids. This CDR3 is CSVDSSEEQPQHF. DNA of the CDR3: TGCAGCGTTGATAGCAGCGAGGAACAGCCCCAGCATTTT.

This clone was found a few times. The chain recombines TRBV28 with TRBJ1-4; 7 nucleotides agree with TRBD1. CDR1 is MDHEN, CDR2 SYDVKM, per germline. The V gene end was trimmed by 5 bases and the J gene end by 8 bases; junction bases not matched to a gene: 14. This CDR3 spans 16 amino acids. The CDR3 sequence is CASSHQEEGAGEKLFF. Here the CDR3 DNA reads TGTGCCAGCAGTCACCAAGAGGAGGGGGCGGGGGAAAAACTGTTTTTT.

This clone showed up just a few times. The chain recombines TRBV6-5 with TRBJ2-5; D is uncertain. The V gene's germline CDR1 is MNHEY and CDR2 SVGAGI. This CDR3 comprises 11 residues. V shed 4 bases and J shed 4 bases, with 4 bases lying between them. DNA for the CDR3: TGTGCCAGCAGTTCATCAGAGACCCAGTACTTC. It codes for CASSSSETQYF.

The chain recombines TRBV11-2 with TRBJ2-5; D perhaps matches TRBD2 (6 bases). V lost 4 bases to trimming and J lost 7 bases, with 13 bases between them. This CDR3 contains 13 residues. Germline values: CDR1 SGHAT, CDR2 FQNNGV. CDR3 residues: CASSSDWGGTQYF. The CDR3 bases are TGTGCCAGCAGCTCCGACTGGGGAGGGACCCAGTACTTC.

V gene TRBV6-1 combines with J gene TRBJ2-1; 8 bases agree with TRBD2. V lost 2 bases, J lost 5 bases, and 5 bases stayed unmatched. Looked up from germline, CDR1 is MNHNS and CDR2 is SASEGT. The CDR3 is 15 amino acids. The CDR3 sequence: CASSEFSGAHNEQFF. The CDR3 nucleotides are TGTGCCAGCAGTGAATTTAGCGGGGCCCACAATGAGCAGTTCTTC.

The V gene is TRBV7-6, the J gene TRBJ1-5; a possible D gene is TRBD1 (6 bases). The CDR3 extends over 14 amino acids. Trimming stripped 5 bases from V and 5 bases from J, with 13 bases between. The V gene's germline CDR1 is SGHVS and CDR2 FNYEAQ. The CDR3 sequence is CASSPRTDDQPQHF. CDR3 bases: TGTGCCAGCAGCCCAAGGACAGACGATCAGCCCCAGCATTTT.

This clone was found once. CDR3 sequence: CASSPGPGQGVGYEQYF. The CDR3 DNA sequence: TGCGCCAGCAGCCCAGGCCCGGGACAGGGGGTCGGCTACGAGCAGTACTTC. This rearrangement joins TRBV5-1 to TRBJ2-7; the match to TRBD1 covers 11 bases. The CDR3 is 17 residues long. Germline V CDR1 and CDR2: SGHRS, YFSETQ. Germline trimming cut 4 bases from V and 3 bases from J; bases unmatched to any gene: 12.

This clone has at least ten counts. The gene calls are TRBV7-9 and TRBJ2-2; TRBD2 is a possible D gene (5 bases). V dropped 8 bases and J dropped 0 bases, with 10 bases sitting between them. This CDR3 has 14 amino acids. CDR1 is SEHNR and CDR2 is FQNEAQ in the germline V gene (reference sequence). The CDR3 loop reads CASQTGTNTGELFF. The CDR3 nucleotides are TGTGCCAGCCAAACGGGGACGAACACCGGGGAGCTGTTTTTT. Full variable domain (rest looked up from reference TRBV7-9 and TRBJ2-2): DTGVSQNPRHKITKRGQNVTFRCDPISEHNRLYWYRQTLGQGPEFLTYFQNEAQLEKSRLLSDRFSAERPKGSFSTLEIQRTEQGDSAMYLCASQTGTNTGELFFGEGSRLTVL.

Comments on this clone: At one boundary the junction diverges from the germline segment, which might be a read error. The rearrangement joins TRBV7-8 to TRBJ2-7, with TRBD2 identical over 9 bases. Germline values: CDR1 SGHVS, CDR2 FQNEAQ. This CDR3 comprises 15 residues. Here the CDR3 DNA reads TGTGCCAGCAGCATAGCTTCAAGACTAGCGGAAGAGCAGTACTTC. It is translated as CASSIASRLAEEQYF.

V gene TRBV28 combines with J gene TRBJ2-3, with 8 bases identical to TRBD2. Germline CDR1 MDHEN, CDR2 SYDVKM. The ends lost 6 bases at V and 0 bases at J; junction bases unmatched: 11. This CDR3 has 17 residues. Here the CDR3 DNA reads TGTGCCAGCAGGTCCGCCCTAGCGGGCTCTAGCACAGATACGCAGTATTTT. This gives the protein CASRSALAGSSTDTQYF.

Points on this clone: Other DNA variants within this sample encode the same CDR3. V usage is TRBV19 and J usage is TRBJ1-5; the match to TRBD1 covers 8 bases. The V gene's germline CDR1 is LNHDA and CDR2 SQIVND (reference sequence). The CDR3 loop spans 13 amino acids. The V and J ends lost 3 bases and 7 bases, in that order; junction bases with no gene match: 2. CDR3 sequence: CASSMDRDQPQHF. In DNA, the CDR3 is TGTGCCAGTAGTATGGACAGGGACCAGCCCCAGCATTTT.

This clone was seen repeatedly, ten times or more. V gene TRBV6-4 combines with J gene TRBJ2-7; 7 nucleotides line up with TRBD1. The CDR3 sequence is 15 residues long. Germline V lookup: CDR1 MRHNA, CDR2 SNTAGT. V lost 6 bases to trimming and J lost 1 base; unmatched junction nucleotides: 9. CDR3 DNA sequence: TGTGCCAGCAGCCCCGGGACAGACGTATCCTACGAGCAGTACTTC. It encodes CASSPGTDVSYEQYF.

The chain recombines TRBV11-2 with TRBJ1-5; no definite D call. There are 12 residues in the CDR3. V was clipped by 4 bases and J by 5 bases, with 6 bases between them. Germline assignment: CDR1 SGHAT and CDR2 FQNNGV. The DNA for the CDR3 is TGTGCCAGCAGCTCTGATTATCAGCCCCAGCATTTT. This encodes CASSSDYQPQHF.

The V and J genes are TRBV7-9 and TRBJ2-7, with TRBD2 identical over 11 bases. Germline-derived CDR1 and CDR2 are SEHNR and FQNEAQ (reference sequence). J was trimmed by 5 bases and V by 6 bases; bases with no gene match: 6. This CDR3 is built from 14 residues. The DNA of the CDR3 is TGTGCCAGCAGTTTTACTAGCGGGAGTAACGAGCAGTACTTC. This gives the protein CASSFTSGSNEQYF. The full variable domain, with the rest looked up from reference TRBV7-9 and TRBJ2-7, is DTGVSQNPRHKITKRGQNVTFRCDPISEHNRLYWYRQTLGQGPEFLTYFQNEAQLEKSRLLSDRFSAERPKGSFSTLEIQRTEQGDSAMYLCASSFTSGSNEQYFGPGTRLTVT.

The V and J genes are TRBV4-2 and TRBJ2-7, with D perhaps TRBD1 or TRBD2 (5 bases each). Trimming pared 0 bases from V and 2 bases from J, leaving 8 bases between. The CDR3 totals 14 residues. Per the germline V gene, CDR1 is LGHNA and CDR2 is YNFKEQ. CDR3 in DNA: TGTGCCAGCAGCCAAGAACGGGGCGCCTACGAGCAGTACTTC. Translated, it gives CASSQERGAYEQYF.

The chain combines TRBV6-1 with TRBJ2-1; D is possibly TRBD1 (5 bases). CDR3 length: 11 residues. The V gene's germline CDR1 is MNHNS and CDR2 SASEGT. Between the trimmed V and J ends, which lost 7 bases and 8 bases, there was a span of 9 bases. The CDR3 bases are TGTGCCAGCAAAAGGGGTGATGAGCAGTTCTTC. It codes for CASKRGDEQFF.

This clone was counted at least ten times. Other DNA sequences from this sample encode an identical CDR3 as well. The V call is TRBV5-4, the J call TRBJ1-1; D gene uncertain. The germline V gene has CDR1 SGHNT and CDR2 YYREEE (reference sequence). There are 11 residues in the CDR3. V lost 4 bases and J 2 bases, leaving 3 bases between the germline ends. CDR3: CASSLNTEAFF. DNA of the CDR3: TGTGCCAGCAGCCTTAACACTGAAGCTTTCTTT.

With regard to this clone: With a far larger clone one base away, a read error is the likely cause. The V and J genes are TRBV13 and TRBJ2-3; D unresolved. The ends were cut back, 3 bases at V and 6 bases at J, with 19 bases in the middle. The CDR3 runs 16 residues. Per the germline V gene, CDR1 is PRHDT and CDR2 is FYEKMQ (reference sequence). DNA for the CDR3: TGTGCCAGCAGCTTGGAGCCGCTCAATCCCCTGGATACGCAGTATTTT. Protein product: CASSLEPLNPLDTQYF. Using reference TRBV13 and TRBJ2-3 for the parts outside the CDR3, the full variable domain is AAGVIQSPRHLIKEKRETATLKCYPIPRHDTVYWYQQGPGQDPQFLISFYEKMQSDKGSIPDRFSAQQFSDYHSELNMSSLELGDSALYFCASSLEPLNPLDTQYFGPGTRLTVL.

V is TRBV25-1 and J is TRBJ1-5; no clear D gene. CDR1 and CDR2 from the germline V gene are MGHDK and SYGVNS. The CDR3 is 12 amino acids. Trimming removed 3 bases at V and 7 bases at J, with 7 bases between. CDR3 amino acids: CASSDHEQPQHF. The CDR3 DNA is TGTGCCAGCAGTGACCATGAGCAGCCCCAGCATTTT. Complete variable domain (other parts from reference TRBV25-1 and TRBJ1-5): EADIYQTPRYLVIGTGKKITLECSQTMGHDKMYWYQQDPGMELHLIHYSYGVNSTEKGDLSSESTVSRIRTEHFPLTLESARPSHTSQYLCASSDHEQPQHFGDGTRLSIL.

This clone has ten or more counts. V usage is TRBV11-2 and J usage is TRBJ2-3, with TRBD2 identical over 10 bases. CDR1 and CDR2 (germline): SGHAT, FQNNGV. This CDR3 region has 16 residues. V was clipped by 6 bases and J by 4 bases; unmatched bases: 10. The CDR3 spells CASSSKAGGFADTQYF. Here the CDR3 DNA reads TGTGCCAGCAGTTCCAAAGCGGGAGGGTTTGCAGATACGCAGTATTTT.

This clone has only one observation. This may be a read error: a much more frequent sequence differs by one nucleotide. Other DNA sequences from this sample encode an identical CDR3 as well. The CDR3 loop reads CASSVGGGSDTQYF. The CDR3 DNA follows: TGTGCCAGCAGCGTAGGAGGTGGGTCAGATACGCAGTATTTT. The V call is TRBV9, the J call TRBJ2-3; no clear D. The germline V and J ends were trimmed by 0 bases and 4 bases, with 9 bases remaining between them. This CDR3 has 14 amino acids. Germline V gives CDR1 SGDLS, CDR2 YYNGEE.

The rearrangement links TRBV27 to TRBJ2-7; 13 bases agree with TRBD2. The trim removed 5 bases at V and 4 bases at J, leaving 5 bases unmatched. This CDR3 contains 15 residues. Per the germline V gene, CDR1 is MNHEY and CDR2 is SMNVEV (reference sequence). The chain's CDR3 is CASSKLAGGGYEQYF. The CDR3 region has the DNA TGTGCCAGCAGTAAACTAGCGGGAGGGGGTTACGAGCAGTACTTC.

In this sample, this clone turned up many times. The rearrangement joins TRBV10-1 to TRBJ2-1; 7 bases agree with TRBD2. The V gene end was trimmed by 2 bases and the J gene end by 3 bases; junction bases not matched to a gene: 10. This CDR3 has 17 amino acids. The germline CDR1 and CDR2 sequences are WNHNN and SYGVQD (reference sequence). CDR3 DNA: TGCGCCAGCAGTGAGGTCTTGGCGGGAGAGAACTACAATGAGCAGTTCTTC. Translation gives CASSEVLAGENYNEQFF.

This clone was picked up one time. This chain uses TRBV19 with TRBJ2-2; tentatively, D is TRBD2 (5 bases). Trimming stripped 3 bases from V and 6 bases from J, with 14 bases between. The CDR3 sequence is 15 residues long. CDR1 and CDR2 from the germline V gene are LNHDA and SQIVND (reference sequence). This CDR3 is CASSILRAGPGELFF. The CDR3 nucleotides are TGTGCCAGTAGTATCTTGAGGGCCGGGCCCGGGGAGCTGTTTTTT.

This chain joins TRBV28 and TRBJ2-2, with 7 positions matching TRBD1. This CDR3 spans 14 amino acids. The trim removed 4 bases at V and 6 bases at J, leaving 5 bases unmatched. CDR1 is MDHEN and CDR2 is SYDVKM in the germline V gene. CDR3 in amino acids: CASSSPGGPGELFF. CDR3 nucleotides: TGTGCCAGCAGTTCCCCAGGGGGACCCGGGGAGCTGTTTTTT.

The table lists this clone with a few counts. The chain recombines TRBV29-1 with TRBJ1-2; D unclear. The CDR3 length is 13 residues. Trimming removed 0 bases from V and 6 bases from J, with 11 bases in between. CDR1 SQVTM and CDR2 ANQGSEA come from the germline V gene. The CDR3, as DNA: TGCAGCGTTGAAGAGGGGTATCTCGATGGCTACACCTTC. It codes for CSVEEGYLDGYTF.

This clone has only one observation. The CDR3 loop reads CAISESIFSGSTDTQYF. CDR3 DNA: TGTGCCATCAGTGAGTCGATATTCTCGGGGAGCACAGATACGCAGTATTTT. The chain links TRBV10-3 to TRBJ2-3; D possibly corresponds to TRBD2 (5 bases). The germline V and J ends were trimmed by 0 bases and 0 bases, with 13 bases remaining between them. CDR3 size: 17 residues. CDR1 ENHRY and CDR2 SYGVKD come from the germline V gene.

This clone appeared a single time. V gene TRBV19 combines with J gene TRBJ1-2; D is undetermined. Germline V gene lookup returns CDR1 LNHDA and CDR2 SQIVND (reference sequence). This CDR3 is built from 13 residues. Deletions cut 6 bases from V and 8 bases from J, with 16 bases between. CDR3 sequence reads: CASRLTEAGGYTF. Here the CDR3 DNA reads TGTGCCAGTAGGTTGACCGAAGCGGGCGGCTACACCTTC. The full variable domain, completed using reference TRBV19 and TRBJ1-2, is DGGITQSPKYLFRKEGQNVTLSCEQNLNHDAMYWYRQDPGQGLRLIYYSQIVNDFQKGDIAEGYSVSREKKESFPLTVTSAQKNPTAFYLCASRLTEAGGYTFGSGTRLTVV.

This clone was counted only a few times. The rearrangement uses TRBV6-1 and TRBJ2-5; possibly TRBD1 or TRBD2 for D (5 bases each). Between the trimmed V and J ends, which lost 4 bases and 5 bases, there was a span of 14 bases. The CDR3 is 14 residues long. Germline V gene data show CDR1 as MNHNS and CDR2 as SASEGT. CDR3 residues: CASSADFEGETQYF. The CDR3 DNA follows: TGTGCCAGCAGTGCTGACTTTGAGGGGGAGACCCAGTACTTC.

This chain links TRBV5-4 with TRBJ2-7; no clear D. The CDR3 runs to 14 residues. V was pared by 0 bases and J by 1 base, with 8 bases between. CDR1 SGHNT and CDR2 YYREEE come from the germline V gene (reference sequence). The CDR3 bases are TGTGCCAGCAGCTTGGGCTTCGAATCCTACGAGCAGTACTTC. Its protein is CASSLGFESYEQYF.